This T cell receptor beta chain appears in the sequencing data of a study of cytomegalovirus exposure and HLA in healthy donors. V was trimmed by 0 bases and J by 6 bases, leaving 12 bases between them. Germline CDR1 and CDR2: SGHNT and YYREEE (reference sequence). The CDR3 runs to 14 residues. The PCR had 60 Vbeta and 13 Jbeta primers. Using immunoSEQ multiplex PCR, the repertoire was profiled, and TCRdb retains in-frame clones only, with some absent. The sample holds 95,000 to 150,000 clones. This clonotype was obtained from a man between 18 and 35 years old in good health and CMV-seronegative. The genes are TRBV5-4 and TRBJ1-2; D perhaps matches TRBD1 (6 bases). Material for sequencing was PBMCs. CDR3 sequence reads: CASSLDGGLDGYTF. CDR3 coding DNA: TGTGCCAGCAGCTTGGATGGGGGCCTGGATGGCTACACCTTC.